These T cell receptor beta chains were read from a single sample in a study of T cell repertoires in cytomegalovirus infection. MiXCR was run by TCRdb on the reads, yielding one entry per CDR3 protein. The data hold around 190,000 distinct CDR3 sequences, with roughly an eighth observed a single time. The material sequenced was PBMCs. The receptors here all came from a human donor in good health (CMV status not recorded). Some clones in this sample may be carry-over from other donors' samples. Each CDR3 is given with its conserved first and last residue. A D gene is named only where the DNA matches it firmly. Clone size is not always given. Where it is, it says once, few, many or a class for expanded clones.

>many|TRBV12-3/TRBV12-4|TRBD1|TRBJ2-5
CASSRDRGPQETQYF
TGTGCCAGCTCCCGGGACAGGGGGCCTCAAGAGACCCAGTACTTC
>few|TRBV19|TRBD1|TRBJ1-4
CASRIFGQGVEKLFF
TGTGCCAGTAGGATCTTCGGACAGGGAGTTGAAAAACTGTTTTTT
>many|TRBV7-2|-|TRBJ2-3
CASGPPSTDTQYF
TGTGCCAGCGGGCCCCCTAGCACAGATACGCAGTATTTT
>many|TRBV7-3|-|TRBJ2-5
CASSFGAVETQYF
TGTGCCAGCAGCTTCGGGGCGGTCGAGACCCAGTACTTC
>many|TRBV7-9|-|TRBJ2-7
CASSFPGPSREQYF
TGTGCCAGCAGCTTTCCGGGACCATCGAGAGAGCAGTACTTC
>-|TRBV4-1|-|TRBJ1-2
CASSQDTSRTNYGYTF
TGCGCCAGCAGCCAAGATACGAGCAGAACTAACTATGGCTACACCTTC
>-|TRBV2|-|TRBJ1-3
CASSRFRSSPGNTIYF
TGTGCCAGCAGTCGGTTCAGGTCGTCACCTGGAAACACCATATATTTT
>many|TRBV7-9|TRBD1|TRBJ2-7
CASSPYRGVDEQYF
TGTGCCAGCAGCCCATACAGGGGAGTGGACGAGCAGTACTTC
>few|TRBV20-1|-|TRBJ1-5
CSARNPLFDGGNQPQHF
TGCAGTGCTAGAAACCCCCTCTTCGACGGTGGCAATCAGCCCCAGCATTTT
>-|TRBV5-4|-|TRBJ1-1
CASSSGRNTEAFF
TGTGCCAGCAGCTCGGGGAGGAACACTGAAGCTTTCTTT
>-|TRBV6-6|-|TRBJ2-1
CASSYSTGPEQFF
TGTGCCAGCAGTTACTCGACGGGGCCAGAGCAGTTCTTC
>many|TRBV7-3|-|TRBJ2-1
CASSLQGSTYNEQFF
TGTGCCAGCAGCTTACAGGGGAGCACCTACAATGAGCAGTTCTTC
>many|TRBV12-3/TRBV12-4|-|TRBJ1-1
CASSHTGYTEAFF
TGTGCCAGCAGTCATACAGGATACACTGAAGCTTTCTTT
>few|TRBV20-1|-|TRBJ1-1
CSARGVRLNTEAFF
TGCAGTGCTAGGGGAGTCAGATTGAACACTGAAGCTTTCTTT
>few|TRBV7-9|-|TRBJ1-2
CASRGITGLGYTF
TGTGCCAGCAGAGGGATAACAGGTCTCGGCTACACCTTC
>-|TRBV7-9|TRBD1|TRBJ1-1
CASSPLTGVNTEAFF
TGTGCCAGCAGCCCTCTGACAGGGGTGAACACTGAAGCTTTCTTT
>-|TRBV5-6|-|TRBJ1-1
CASSLGQAWKAFF
TGTGCCAGCAGCTTGGGACAGGCTTGGAAAGCTTTCTTT
>-|TRBV7-2|TRBD2|TRBJ2-1
CASSFRSGLAEHNEQFF
TGTGCCAGCAGCTTTAGGTCTGGGCTAGCGGAACACAATGAGCAGTTCTTC
>few|TRBV28|-|TRBJ2-6
CASLPSGPGANVLTF
TGTGCCAGCCTTCCATCCGGGCCCGGGGCCAACGTCCTGACTTTC
>-|TRBV7-3|-|TRBJ1-2
CASRVAQGNYGYTF
TGTGCCAGCAGAGTTGCACAGGGAAACTATGGCTACACCTTC
>many|TRBV11-2|-|TRBJ1-2
CASSPSDAGRSGYTF
TGTGCCAGCAGCCCCTCCGACGCAGGGCGAAGTGGCTACACCTTC
>few|TRBV7-6|TRBD1|TRBJ1-1
CASSIRQGMTVNTEAFF
TGTGCCAGCAGCATACGACAGGGGATGACGGTGAACACTGAAGCTTTCTTT
>few|TRBV20-1|-|TRBJ2-1
CSARAPGEPYNEQFF
TGCAGTGCTAGAGCCCCGGGGGAGCCCTACAATGAGCAGTTCTTC
>many|TRBV7-2|-|TRBJ2-1
CASSPPVGSFYNEQFF
TGTGCCAGCAGCCCCCCCGTAGGTAGCTTTTACAATGAGCAGTTCTTC
>-|TRBV5-5|-|TRBJ1-1
CASSIHPLDTEAFF
TGTGCCAGCAGCATTCACCCCTTGGACACTGAAGCTTTCTTT
>few|TRBV30|-|TRBJ1-1
CAWSDGGHWAFF
TGTGCCTGGAGTGATGGGGGACATTGGGCTTTCTTT
>many|TRBV5-4|TRBD2|TRBJ2-7
CASSLVSASGSREQYF
TGTGCCAGCAGCTTGGTTTCGGCTAGCGGGTCTCGGGAGCAGTACTTC
>few|TRBV3-1|-|TRBJ2-1
CASSQFLLLISTYNEQFF
TGTGCCAGCAGCCAATTTCTCCTACTTATTAGCACCTACAATGAGCAGTTCTTC
>-|TRBV7-9|-|TRBJ1-1
CASTDTPNTEAFF
TGTGCCAGCACCGATACACCGAACACTGAAGCTTTCTTT
>-|TRBV5-6|TRBD1|TRBJ2-7
CASSSTGGRYEQYF
TGTGCCAGCAGCTCAACAGGGGGTAGGTACGAGCAGTACTTC
>many|TRBV7-3|-|TRBJ1-2
CASSPYGGSGSNYGYTF
TGTGCCAGCAGCCCTTATGGTGGAAGCGGCTCTAACTATGGCTACACCTTC
>once|TRBV28|-|TRBJ2-7
CASSGPTASGFEQYF
TGTGCCAGCAGCGGGCCCACGGCCTCAGGATTCGAGCAGTACTTC
>-|TRBV29-1|-|TRBJ2-2
CSVEGVPSTGELFF
TGCAGCGTCGAAGGGGTCCCGAGCACCGGGGAGCTGTTTTTT
>many|TRBV11-2|-|TRBJ2-5
CASSLTGTRTETQYF
TGTGCCAGCAGCTTAACGGGGACAAGGACAGAGACCCAGTACTTC
>many|TRBV7-2|TRBD1|TRBJ1-1
CASRRKGQHTEAFF
TGTGCCAGCAGGAGAAAGGGACAGCACACTGAAGCTTTCTTT